This is a list of T cell receptor beta chains from one sample in a study of T-cell memory formation after mild COVID-19. TCRdb re-called the 5' RACE reads with MiXCR, one entry per CDR3 protein. This sample has hundreds of thousands of distinct CDR3 sequences, with 15% to 20% found just once. Sequenced material: PBMCs or a T cell subset sorted from them (not recorded which). All receptors come from a man aged 18-30 years who had mild COVID-19 (a few samples of this study predate the infection). Cell type and time point are not known. CDR3s include the opening cysteine and the closing phenylalanine or tryptophan. D genes are given only for firm matches. Clone size is given for some rows only: seen once, a few or many times, or a class if the clone is expanded.

NA,TRBJ2-1,many,TRBV7-2,CASSVRGRGEPYNEQFF,TGTGCCAGCAGCGTCAGGGGACGGGGGGAACCCTACAATGAGCAGTTCTTC
NA,TRBJ2-5,few,TRBV7-9,CASSRPTGPADEETQYF,TGTGCCAGCAGCCGGCCGACCGGGCCAGCGGACGAAGAGACCCAGTACTTC
NA,TRBJ1-5,NA,TRBV6-6,CASSEGPSNQPQHF,TGTGCCAGCAGTGAGGGGCCCAGCAATCAGCCCCAGCATTTT
NA,TRBJ2-1,NA,TRBV5-1,CASRTGWEQFF,TGCGCCAGCCGAACAGGGTGGGAGCAGTTCTTC
NA,TRBJ1-6,NA,TRBV14,CASSRVGRGPPQSSYNSPLHF,TGTGCCAGCAGCCGCGTGGGTCGGGGTCCGCCACAAAGCTCCTATAATTCACCCCTCCACTTT
TRBD1,TRBJ1-4,few,TRBV4-2,CASGDGTGREKLFF,TGTGCCAGCGGAGATGGGACAGGGCGGGAAAAACTGTTTTTT
NA,TRBJ2-7,NA,TRBV2,CASSIRANEQYF,TGTGCCAGCAGTATCCGGGCCAACGAGCAGTACTTC
NA,TRBJ2-6,NA,TRBV21-1,CASTPGQSLLVGANVLTF,TGTGCCAGCACCCCGGGACAGAGCCTGCTCGTTGGGGCCAACGTCCTGACTTTC
NA,TRBJ1-3,NA,TRBV24-1,CATSDLRSGNTIYF,TGTGCCACCAGTGATTTGCGCTCTGGAAACACCATATATTTT
NA,TRBJ1-1,NA,TRBV20-1,CSASPTGNTEAFF,TGCAGTGCTAGTCCGACAGGGAACACTGAAGCTTTCTTT
TRBD1,TRBJ1-2,NA,TRBV19,CASRPGPGQGTGGYTF,TGTGCCAGTAGGCCCGGCCCGGGACAGGGTACGGGTGGCTACACCTTC
NA,TRBJ1-2,few,TRBV6-5,CASTPGFLGYTF,TGTGCCAGCACGCCAGGGTTTCTTGGCTACACCTTC
NA,TRBJ2-1,NA,TRBV11-2,CASSSTLGGVKSSYNEQFF,TGTGCCAGCAGCTCCACCCTGGGGGGAGTAAAGAGCTCCTACAATGAGCAGTTCTTC
TRBD1,TRBJ2-3,NA,TRBV12-3/TRBV12-4,CASSLRQGRTDTQYF,TGTGCCAGCAGTCTAAGACAGGGGCGCACAGATACGCAGTATTTT
NA,TRBJ2-1,few,TRBV27,CASSLGGWDNEQFF,TGTGCCAGCAGTTTAGGGGGGTGGGACAATGAGCAGTTCTTC
NA,TRBJ2-3,many,TRBV4-1,CASSQEPSTDTQYF,TGCGCCAGCAGCCAGGAGCCTAGCACAGATACGCAGTATTTT
TRBD1,TRBJ2-1,few,TRBV7-9,CASSPGTGPREPFF,TGTGCCAGCAGCCCCGGGACAGGCCCTCGTGAGCCGTTCTTC
NA,TRBJ1-6,NA,TRBV25-1,CASSVQGSNSPLHF,TGTGCCAGCAGTGTACAGGGTAGCAATTCACCCCTCCACTTT
TRBD1,TRBJ2-2,NA,TRBV12-3/TRBV12-4,CASGPGTGAGELFF,TGTGCCAGCGGTCCCGGGACAGGGGCCGGGGAGCTGTTTTTT
NA,TRBJ1-1,NA,TRBV6-2/TRBV6-3,CASTSGLGTEAFF,TGTGCCAGCACCTCCGGACTCGGAACTGAAGCTTTCTTT
NA,TRBJ1-1,few,TRBV20-1,CSAMKRGRGTEAFF,TGCAGTGCTATGAAGAGGGGCCGGGGGACTGAAGCTTTCTTT
TRBD2,TRBJ2-2,NA,TRBV29-1,CSVDGLAGGSGELFF,TGCAGCGTTGACGGACTAGCGGGGGGATCCGGGGAGCTGTTTTTT
NA,TRBJ1-2,few,TRBV4-3,CASSQESRMGGYTF,TGCGCCAGCAGCCAAGAATCCAGAATGGGTGGCTACACCTTC
NA,TRBJ1-2,few,TRBV7-2,CASSFQGYGYTF,TGTGCCAGCAGCTTCCAGGGTTATGGCTACACCTTC
TRBD1,TRBJ2-2,few,TRBV9,CASSASGTGDTGELFF,TGTGCCAGCAGCGCATCCGGGACAGGGGATACCGGGGAGCTGTTTTTT
NA,TRBJ1-1,few,TRBV7-6,CASSLEDRNTEAFF,TGTGCCAGCAGCTTAGAGGACCGGAACACTGAAGCTTTCTTT
NA,TRBJ2-1,few,TRBV4-3,CASSQDREDEQFF,TGCGCCAGCAGCCAAGACCGAGAGGATGAGCAGTTCTTC
NA,TRBJ2-7,NA,TRBV7-9,CASSIWGEQYF,TGTGCCAGCAGCATATGGGGGGAGCAGTACTTC
TRBD2,TRBJ2-3,NA,TRBV6-5,CASSYSGGLGDTQYF,TGTGCCAGCAGTTACTCGGGGGGGTTGGGAGATACGCAGTATTTT
TRBD2,TRBJ2-1,NA,TRBV9,CASSVGGGSSYNEQFF,TGTGCCAGCAGCGTAGGGGGAGGGAGCTCCTACAATGAGCAGTTCTTC
NA,TRBJ1-6,NA,TRBV28,CASSLSGMRVDSPLHF,TGTGCCAGCAGTTTATCAGGGATGCGGGTGGATTCACCCCTCCACTTT
TRBD2,TRBJ2-5,NA,TRBV4-1,CASSQEGLAEETQYF,TGCGCCAGCAGCCAAGAGGGACTAGCTGAAGAGACCCAGTACTTC
TRBD1,TRBJ2-5,few,TRBV7-7,CASSPRDRGFQETQYF,TGTGCTAGCAGCCCCCGGGACAGGGGGTTTCAAGAGACCCAGTACTTC
NA,TRBJ2-1,few,TRBV15,CATSISRASNEQFF,TGTGCCACCAGCATATCACGGGCCTCCAATGAGCAGTTCTTC
NA,TRBJ2-1,once,TRBV15,CATSRDLGQIEQFF,TGTGCCACCAGCAGAGATCTCGGCCAAATCGAGCAGTTCTTC
TRBD1,TRBJ1-2,few,TRBV4-1,CASSQDPGGMRYGYTF,TGCGCCAGCAGCCAAGATCCAGGGGGAATGCGCTATGGCTACACCTTC
TRBD1,TRBJ1-1,few,TRBV7-6,CASSLATGNTEAFF,TGTGCCAGCAGCTTAGCGACAGGGAATACTGAAGCTTTCTTT
NA,TRBJ2-5,many,TRBV7-2,CASSLMETQYF,TGTGCCAGCAGCTTAATGGAGACCCAGTACTTC
NA,TRBJ2-5,few,TRBV7-2,CASSLAGLLGSQYF,TGTGCCAGCAGCTTAGCGGGACTGCTCGGTTCCCAGTACTTC
NA,TRBJ1-6,NA,TRBV20-1,CSATDRSSYNSPLHF,TGCAGTGCCACTGACAGAAGCTCCTATAATTCACCCCTCCACTTT
NA,TRBJ2-3,few,TRBV5-1,CASSSDSTDTQYF,TGCGCCAGCAGTTCAGACAGCACAGATACGCAGTATTTT
NA,TRBJ2-3,NA,TRBV6-5,CATRPGRLATDTQYF,TGTGCCACCCGCCCGGGACGGCTCGCCACAGATACGCAGTATTTT
NA,TRBJ1-6,few,TRBV6-1,CASRPGRWFDSPLHF,TGTGCCAGCAGGCCGGGACGGTGGTTCGATTCACCCCTCCACTTT
NA,TRBJ1-2,many,TRBV30,CAWAVFRAQGYTF,TGTGCCTGGGCGGTCTTCAGGGCTCAAGGCTACACCTTC
NA,TRBJ2-3,NA,TRBV6-1,CASSDGVYSTDTQYF,TGTGCCAGCAGTGACGGAGTTTATAGCACAGATACGCAGTATTTT
TRBD1,TRBJ2-7,NA,TRBV6-5,CASSYLSGGVYEQYF,TGTGCCAGCAGTTATTTGTCAGGGGGCGTCTACGAGCAGTACTTC
TRBD2,TRBJ2-5,few,TRBV12-3/TRBV12-4,CASSPGRVGAGGHQETQYF,TGTGCCAGCAGCCCCGGCCGGGTTGGGGCGGGGGGTCACCAAGAGACCCAGTACTTC
NA,TRBJ2-5,NA,TRBV12-3/TRBV12-4,CASTLGLGGETQYF,TGTGCCAGCACCCTGGGCCTAGGTGGTGAGACCCAGTACTTC
TRBD1,TRBJ1-1,NA,TRBV20-1,CSAPPGGGMNTEAFF,TGCAGTGCTCCCCCAGGGGGAGGCATGAACACTGAAGCTTTCTTT
NA,TRBJ1-5,NA,TRBV10-3,CAIGPDGSNQPQHF,TGTGCCATCGGACCAGACGGGAGCAATCAGCCCCAGCATTTT
NA,TRBJ2-3,NA,TRBV6-2/TRBV6-3,CASSYVTDKDTQYF,TGTGCCAGCAGTTACGTTACCGATAAAGATACGCAGTATTTT
NA,TRBJ2-7,NA,TRBV15,CATSSADSYEQYF,TGTGCCACCAGCAGCGCAGACAGCTACGAGCAGTACTTC